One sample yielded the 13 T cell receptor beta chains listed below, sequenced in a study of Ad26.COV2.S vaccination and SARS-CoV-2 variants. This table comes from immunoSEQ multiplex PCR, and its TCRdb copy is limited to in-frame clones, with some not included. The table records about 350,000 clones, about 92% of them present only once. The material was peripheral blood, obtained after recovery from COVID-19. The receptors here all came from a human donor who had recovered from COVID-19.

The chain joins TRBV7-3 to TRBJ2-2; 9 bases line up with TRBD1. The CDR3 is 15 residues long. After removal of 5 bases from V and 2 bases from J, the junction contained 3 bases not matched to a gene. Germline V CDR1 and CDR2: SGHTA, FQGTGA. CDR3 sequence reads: CASSRTGGNTGELFF. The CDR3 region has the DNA TGTGCCAGCAGCCGCACAGGGGGCAACACCGGGGAGCTGTTTTTT.

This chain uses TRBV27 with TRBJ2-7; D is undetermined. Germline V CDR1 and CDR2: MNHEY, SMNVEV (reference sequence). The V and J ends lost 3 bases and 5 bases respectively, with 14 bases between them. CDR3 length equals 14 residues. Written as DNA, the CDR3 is TGTGCCAGCAGTTTGCAGCACCCCCCGGACGAGCAGTACTTC. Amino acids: CASSLQHPPDEQYF.

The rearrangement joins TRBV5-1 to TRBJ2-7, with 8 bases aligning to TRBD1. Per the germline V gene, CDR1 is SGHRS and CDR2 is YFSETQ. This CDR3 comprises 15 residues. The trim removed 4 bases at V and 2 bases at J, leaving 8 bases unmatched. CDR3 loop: CASSSGQGLTYEQYF. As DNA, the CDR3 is TGCGCCAGCAGCAGTGGACAGGGCCTTACCTACGAGCAGTACTTC.

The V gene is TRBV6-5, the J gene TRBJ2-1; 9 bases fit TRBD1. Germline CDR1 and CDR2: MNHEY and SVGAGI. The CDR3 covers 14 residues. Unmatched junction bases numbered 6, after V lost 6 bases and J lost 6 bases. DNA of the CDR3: TGTGCCAGCAGCAACGGACAGGGGAGCAATGAGCAGTTCTTC. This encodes CASSNGQGSNEQFF.

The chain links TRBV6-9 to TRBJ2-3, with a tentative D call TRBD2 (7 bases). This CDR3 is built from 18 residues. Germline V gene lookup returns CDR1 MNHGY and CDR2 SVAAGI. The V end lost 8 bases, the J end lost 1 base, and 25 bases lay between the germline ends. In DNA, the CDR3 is TGTGCCAGCTTCTCGGGGGCGGGGGAGGTGAGTGGCACAGATACGCAGTATTTT. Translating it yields CASFSGAGEVSGTDTQYF.

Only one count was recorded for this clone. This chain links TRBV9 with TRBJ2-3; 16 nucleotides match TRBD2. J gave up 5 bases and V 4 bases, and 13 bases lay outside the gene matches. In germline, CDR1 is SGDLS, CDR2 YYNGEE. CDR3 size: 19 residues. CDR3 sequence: CASSTSGTSGGAFGDTQYF. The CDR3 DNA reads TGTGCCAGCAGCACCTCCGGGACTAGCGGGGGGGCTTTTGGAGATACGCAGTATTTT.

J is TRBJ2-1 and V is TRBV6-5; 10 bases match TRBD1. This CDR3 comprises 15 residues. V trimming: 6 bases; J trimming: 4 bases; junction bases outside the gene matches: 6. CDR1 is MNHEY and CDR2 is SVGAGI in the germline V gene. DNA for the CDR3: TGTGCCAGCAGCCGAAGGGGACAGGGGTACAATGAGCAGTTCTTC. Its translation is CASSRRGQGYNEQFF.

The CDR3 DNA follows: TGTGCCAGCACCGGAGACTATCCGAACACCGGGGAGCTGTTTTTT. Its protein is CASTGDYPNTGELFF. This sequence joins TRBV6-5 and TRBJ2-2, with a possible D match to TRBD2 (5 bases). V was trimmed by 7 bases and J by 0 bases, leaving 12 bases between them. Germline loops: CDR1 MNHEY, CDR2 SVGAGI. The CDR3 totals 15 residues.

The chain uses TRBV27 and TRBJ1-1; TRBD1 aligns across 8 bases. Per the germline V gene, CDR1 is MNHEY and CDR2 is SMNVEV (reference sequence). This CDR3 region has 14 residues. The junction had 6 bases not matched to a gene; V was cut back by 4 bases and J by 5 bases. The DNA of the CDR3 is TGTGCCAGCAGTTCTGGGACAGGTGTGACTGAAGCTTTCTTT. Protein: CASSSGTGVTEAFF.

The CDR3 DNA follows: TGTGCCAGCAGCTTAGCCCACAGGGGAGGGTATGGCTACACCTTC. This encodes CASSLAHRGGYGYTF. This sequence joins TRBV7-2 and TRBJ1-2, with 7 bases matching TRBD1. Germline V gives CDR1 SGHTA, CDR2 FQGNSA. The length of the CDR3 is 15 residues. The trim removed 0 bases at V and 5 bases at J, leaving 6 bases unmatched.

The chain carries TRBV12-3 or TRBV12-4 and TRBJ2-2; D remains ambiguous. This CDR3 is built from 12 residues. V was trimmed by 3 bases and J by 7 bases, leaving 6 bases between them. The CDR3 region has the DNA TGTGCCAGCAGTTTCCCCGGCGGGGAGCTGTTTTTT. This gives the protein CASSFPGGELFF.

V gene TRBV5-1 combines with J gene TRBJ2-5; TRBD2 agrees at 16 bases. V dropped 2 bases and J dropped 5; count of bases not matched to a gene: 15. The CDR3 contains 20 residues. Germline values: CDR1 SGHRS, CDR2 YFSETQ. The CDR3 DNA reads TGCGCCAGCAGCTTACCTGGGACTAGCGGGGGGGCCAGATTCGCCGAGACCCAGTACTTC. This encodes CASSLPGTSGGARFAETQYF.

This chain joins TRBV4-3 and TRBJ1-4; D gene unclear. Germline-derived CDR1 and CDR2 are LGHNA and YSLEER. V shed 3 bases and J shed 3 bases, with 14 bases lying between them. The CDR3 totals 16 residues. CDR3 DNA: TGCGCCAGCAGCCATGGGCAGTTGGAACCTAATGAAAAACTGTTTTTT. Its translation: CASSHGQLEPNEKLFF.